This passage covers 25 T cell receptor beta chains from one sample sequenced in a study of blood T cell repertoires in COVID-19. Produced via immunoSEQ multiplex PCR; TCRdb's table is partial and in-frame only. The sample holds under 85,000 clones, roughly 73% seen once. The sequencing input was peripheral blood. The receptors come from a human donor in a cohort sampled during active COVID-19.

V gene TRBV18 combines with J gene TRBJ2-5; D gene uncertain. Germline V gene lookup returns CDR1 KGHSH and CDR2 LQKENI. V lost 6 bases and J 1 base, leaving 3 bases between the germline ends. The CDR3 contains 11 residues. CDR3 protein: CASSIQETQYF. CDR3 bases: TGTGCCAGCTCTATCCAAGAGACCCAGTACTTC. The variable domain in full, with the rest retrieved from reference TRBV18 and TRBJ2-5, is NAGVMQNPRHLVRRRGQEARLRCSPMKGHSHVYWYRQLPEEGLKFMVYLQKENIIDESGMPKERFSAEFPKEGPSILRIQQVVRGDSAAYFCASSIQETQYFGPGTRLLVL.

The CDR3 DNA is TGTGCCAGCAGTGAAGCGCTTCGAGGGCAAACCGGGGCCAACGTCCTGACTTTC. Protein sequence: CASSEALRGQTGANVLTF. This chain joins TRBV2 and TRBJ2-6; tentatively, D is TRBD2 (5 bases). The V end was cut by 0 bases, the J end by 4 bases, with 16 bases between. In germline, CDR1 is SNHLY, CDR2 FYNNEI. CDR3 length equals 18 residues. Filled out from reference TRBV2 and TRBJ2-6, the complete variable domain reads EPEVTQTPSHQVTQMGQEVILRCVPISNHLYFYWYRQILGQKVEFLVSFYNNEISEKSEIFDDQFSVERPDGSNFTLKIRSTKLEDSAMYFCASSEALRGQTGANVLTFGAGSRLTVL.

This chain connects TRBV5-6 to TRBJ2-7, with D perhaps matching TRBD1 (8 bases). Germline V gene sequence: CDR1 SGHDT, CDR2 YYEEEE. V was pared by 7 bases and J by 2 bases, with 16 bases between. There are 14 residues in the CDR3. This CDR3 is CASPAGQDTYEQYF. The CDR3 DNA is TGTGCCAGCCCAGCGGGACAGGACACCTACGAGCAGTACTTC.

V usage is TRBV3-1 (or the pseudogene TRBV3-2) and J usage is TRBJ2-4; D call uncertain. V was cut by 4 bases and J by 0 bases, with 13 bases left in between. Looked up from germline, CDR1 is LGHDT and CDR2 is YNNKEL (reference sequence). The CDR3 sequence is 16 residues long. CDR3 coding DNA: TGTGCCAGCAGCCCCTTCGTGGCTCTAGCCAAAAACATTCAGTACTTC. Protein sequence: CASSPFVALAKNIQYF.

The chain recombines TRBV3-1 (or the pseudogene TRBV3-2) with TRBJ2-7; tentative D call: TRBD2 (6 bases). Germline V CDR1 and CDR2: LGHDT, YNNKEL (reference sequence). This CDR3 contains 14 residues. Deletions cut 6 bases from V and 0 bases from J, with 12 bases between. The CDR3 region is CASSRRGNSYEQYF. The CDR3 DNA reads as TGTGCCAGCAGTCGCCGGGGGAACTCCTACGAGCAGTACTTC.

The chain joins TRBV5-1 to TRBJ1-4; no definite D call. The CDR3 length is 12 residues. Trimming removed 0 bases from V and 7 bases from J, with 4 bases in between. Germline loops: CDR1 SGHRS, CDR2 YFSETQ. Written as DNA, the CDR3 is TGCGCCAGCAGCTTGGGCGGTGAAAAACTGTTTTTT. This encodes CASSLGGEKLFF.

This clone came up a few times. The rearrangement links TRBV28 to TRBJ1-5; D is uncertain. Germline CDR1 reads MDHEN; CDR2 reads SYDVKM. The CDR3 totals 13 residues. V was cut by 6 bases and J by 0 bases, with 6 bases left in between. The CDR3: CASSQYSNQPQHF. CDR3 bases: TGTGCCAGCAGCCAGTATAGCAATCAGCCCCAGCATTTT.

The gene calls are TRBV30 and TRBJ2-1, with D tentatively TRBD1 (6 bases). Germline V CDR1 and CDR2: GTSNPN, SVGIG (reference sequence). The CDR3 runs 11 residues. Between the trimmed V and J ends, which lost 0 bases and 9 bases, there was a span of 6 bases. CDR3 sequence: CAWSVQGEQFF. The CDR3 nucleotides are TGTGCCTGGAGTGTACAGGGTGAGCAGTTCTTC.

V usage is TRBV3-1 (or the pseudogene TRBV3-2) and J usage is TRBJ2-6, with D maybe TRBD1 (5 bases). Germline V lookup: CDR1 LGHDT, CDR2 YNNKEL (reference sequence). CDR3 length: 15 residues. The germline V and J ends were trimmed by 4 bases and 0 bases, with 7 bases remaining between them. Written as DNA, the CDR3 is TGTGCCAGCAGCCTAGGGGCCTCTGGGGCCAACGTCCTGACTTTC. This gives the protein CASSLGASGANVLTF.

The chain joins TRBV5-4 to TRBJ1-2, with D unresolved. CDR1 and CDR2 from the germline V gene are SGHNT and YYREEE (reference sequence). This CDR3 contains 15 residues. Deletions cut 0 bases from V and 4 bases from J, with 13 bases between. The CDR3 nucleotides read TGTGCCAGCAGCTTGGCCGGGCAGGAGGGCTATGGCTACACCTTC. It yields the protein CASSLAGQEGYGYTF.

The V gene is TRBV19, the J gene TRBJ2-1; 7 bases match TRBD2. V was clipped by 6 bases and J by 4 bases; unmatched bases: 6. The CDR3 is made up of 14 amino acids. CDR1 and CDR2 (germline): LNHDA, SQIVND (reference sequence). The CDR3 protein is CASSTGTTYNEQFF. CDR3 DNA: TGTGCCAGTAGCACCGGGACTACTTACAATGAGCAGTTCTTC.

The chain's CDR3 is CASRDRNNEQFF. The CDR3 coding sequence is TGTGCCAGCAGGGACAGAAACAATGAGCAGTTCTTC. The chain joins TRBV12-3 or TRBV12-4 to TRBJ2-1, with D tentatively TRBD1 (6 bases). Trimming took 6 bases from V and 5 from J, leaving 8 bases between them. This CDR3 has 12 residues.

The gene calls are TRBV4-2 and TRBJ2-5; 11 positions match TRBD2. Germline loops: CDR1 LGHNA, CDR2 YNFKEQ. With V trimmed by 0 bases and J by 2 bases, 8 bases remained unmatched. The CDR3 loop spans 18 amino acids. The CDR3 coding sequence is TGTGCCAGCAGCCAAGATCGGGTTAGCGGGGGGGGTCAAGAGACCCAGTACTTC. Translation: CASSQDRVSGGGQETQYF.

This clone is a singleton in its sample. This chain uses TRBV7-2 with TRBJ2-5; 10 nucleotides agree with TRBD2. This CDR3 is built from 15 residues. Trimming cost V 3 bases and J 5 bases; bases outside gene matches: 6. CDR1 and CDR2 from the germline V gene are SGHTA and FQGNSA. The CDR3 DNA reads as TGTGCCAGCAGCTTCTGGACTAGCGGACGCGAGACCCAGTACTTC. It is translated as CASSFWTSGRETQYF.

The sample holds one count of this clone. CDR3 protein: CASSYRGVGRETQYF. Written as DNA, the CDR3 is TGTGCCAGCAGCTACCGGGGGGTAGGGCGAGAGACCCAGTACTTC. The genes are TRBV3-1 (or the pseudogene TRBV3-2) and TRBJ2-5; 7 bases align to TRBD2. The CDR3 is made up of 15 amino acids. Germline-derived CDR1 and CDR2 are LGHDT and YNNKEL (reference sequence). Unmatched junction bases numbered 10, after V lost 5 bases and J lost 4 bases.

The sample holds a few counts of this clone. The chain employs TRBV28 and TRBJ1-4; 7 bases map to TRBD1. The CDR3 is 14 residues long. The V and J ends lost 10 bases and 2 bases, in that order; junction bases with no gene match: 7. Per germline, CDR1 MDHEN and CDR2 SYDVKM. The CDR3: CATGDRATNEKLFF. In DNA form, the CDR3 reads TGTGCCACCGGAGACAGGGCCACTAATGAAAAACTGTTTTTT.

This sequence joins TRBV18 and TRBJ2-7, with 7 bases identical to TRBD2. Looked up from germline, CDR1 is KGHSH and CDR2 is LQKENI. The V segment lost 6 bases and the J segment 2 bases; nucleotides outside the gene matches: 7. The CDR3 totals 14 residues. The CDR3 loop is CASSTSAGPYEQYF. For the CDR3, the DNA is TGTGCCAGCTCCACTAGCGCAGGGCCCTACGAGCAGTACTTC.

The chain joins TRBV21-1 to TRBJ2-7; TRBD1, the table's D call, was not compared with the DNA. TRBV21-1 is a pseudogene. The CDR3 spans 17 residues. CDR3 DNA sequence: TGTGCCAGCAGCAAAGGGGAAAGGACAGGAAATTCCCACGAGCAGTACTTC. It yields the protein CASSKGERTGNSHEQYF.

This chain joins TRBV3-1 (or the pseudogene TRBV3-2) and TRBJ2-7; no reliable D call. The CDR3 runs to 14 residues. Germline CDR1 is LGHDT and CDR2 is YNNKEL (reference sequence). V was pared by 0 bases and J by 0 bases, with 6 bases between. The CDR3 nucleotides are TGTGCCAGCAGCCAAGACAGGCTCTCCTACGAGCAGTACTTC. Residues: CASSQDRLSYEQYF.

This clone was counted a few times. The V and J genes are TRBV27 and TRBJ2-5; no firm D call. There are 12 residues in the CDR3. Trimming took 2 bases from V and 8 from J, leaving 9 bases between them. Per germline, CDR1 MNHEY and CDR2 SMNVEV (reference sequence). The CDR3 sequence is CASSLEASTQYF. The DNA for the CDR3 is TGTGCCAGCAGTTTAGAGGCCTCAACCCAGTACTTC.

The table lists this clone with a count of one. The CDR3 region is CASSRPGTGRNTIYF. CDR3 DNA sequence: TGTGCCAGTAGCCGACCCGGGACAGGGCGAAACACCATATATTTT. This chain joins TRBV19 and TRBJ1-3; 9 bases are shared with TRBD1. The CDR3 consists of 15 residues. V shed 6 bases and J 5 bases; nucleotides not matched to a gene: 8. Looked up from germline, CDR1 is LNHDA and CDR2 is SQIVND (reference sequence). Full variable domain (remainder filled in from reference TRBV19 and TRBJ1-3): DGGITQSPKYLFRKEGQNVTLSCEQNLNHDAMYWYRQDPGQGLRLIYYSQIVNDFQKGDIAEGYSVSREKKESFPLTVTSAQKNPTAFYLCASSRPGTGRNTIYFGEGSWLTVV.

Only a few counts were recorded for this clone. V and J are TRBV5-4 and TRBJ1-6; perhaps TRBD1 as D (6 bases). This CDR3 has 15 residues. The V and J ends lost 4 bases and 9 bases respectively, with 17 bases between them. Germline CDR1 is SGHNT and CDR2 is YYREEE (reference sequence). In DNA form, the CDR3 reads TGTGCCAGCAGCCGAACAGGGACCCCGGGTTCACCCCTCCACTTT. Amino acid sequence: CASSRTGTPGSPLHF.

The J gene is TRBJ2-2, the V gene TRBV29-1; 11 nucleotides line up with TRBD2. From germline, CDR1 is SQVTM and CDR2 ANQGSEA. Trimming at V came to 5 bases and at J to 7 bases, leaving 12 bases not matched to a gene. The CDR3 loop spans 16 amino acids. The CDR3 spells CSVRVPSGGKNGELFF. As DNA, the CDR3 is TGCAGCGTTAGGGTCCCTAGCGGGGGGAAAAACGGGGAGCTGTTTTTT.

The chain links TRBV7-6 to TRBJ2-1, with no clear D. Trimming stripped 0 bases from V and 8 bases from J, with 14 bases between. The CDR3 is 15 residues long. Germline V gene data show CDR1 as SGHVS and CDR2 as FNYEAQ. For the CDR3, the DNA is TGTGCCAGCAGCTTAGCCATGCGGCATATCGATGAGCAGTTCTTC. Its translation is CASSLAMRHIDEQFF.

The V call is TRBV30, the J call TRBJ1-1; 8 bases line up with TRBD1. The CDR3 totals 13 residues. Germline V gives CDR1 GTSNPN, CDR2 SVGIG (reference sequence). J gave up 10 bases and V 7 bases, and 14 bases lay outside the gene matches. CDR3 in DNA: TGTGCCTCCTCTCCAGGGGGCGATTCGGGAGCTTTCTTT. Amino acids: CASSPGGDSGAFF. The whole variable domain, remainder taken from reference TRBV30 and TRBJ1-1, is SQTIHQWPATLVQPVGSPLSLECTVEGTSNPNLYWYRQAAGRGLQLLFYSVGIGQISSEVPQNLSASRPQDRQFILSSKKLLLSDSGFYLCASSPGGDSGAFFGQGTRLTVV.